One sample yielded the 29 T cell receptor beta chains listed below, sequenced in a study of blood T cells in healthy people across ages. Together with a sample-barcoded 5' primer, a J-beta primer mix was included in a second PCR lasting about 7 to 11 cycles. MiXCR, applied by TCRdb to the 5' RACE reads, yields one record per CDR3 protein. The repertoire holds hundreds of thousands of distinct CDR3 sequences, with under 25% as singletons. Sequencing input: blood. The receptor set was obtained from a man between 70 and 80 years old in good health.

CDR3 residues: CASSLKTSGVGADTQYF. CDR3 bases: TGTGCCAGCAGCTTGAAGACTAGCGGGGTGGGCGCAGATACGCAGTATTTT. J is TRBJ2-3 and V is TRBV11-3, with 11 nucleotides matching TRBD2. CDR3 length equals 17 residues. V lost 3 bases, J lost 4 bases, and 9 bases stayed unmatched. From germline, CDR1 is SGHNT and CDR2 YENEEA. Full variable domain (outside the CDR3, taken from reference TRBV11-3 and TRBJ2-3): EAGVVQSPRYKIIEKKQPVAFWCNPISGHNTLYWYLQNLGQGPELLIRYENEEAVDDSQLPKDRFSAERLKGVDSTLKIQPAELGDSAVYLCASSLKTSGVGADTQYFGPGTRLTVL.

A single count supports this clonotype. The rearrangement uses TRBV21-1 and TRBJ2-1; the table's D call, TRBD2, has no DNA check behind it. TRBV21-1 is flagged as a pseudogene. The CDR3 covers 16 residues. The CDR3 nucleotides read TGTGCCAGCAGCAAAGCCGCGGGAGGGCCGGGCAATGAGCAGTTCTTC. Protein sequence: CASSKAAGGPGNEQFF.

The rearrangement links TRBV29-1 to TRBJ1-2; D remains unclear. The CDR3 runs 12 residues. CDR1 and CDR2 from the germline V gene are SQVTM and ANQGSEA. V dropped 7 bases and J dropped 3 bases, with 12 bases sitting between them. CDR3 region: CSGLATDYGYTF. The CDR3, as DNA: TGCAGCGGATTAGCGACTGACTATGGCTACACCTTC.

In this sample, this clonotype turned up a few times. The J gene is TRBJ2-3, the V gene TRBV7-9; D is possibly TRBD2 (5 bases). Germline V gives CDR1 SEHNR, CDR2 FQNEAQ (reference sequence). There are 13 residues in the CDR3. The ends were cut back, 5 bases at V and 5 bases at J, with 11 bases in the middle. The DNA for the CDR3 is TGTGCCAGCAGCCTACGAGGGTTAGATACGCAGTATTTT. Protein sequence: CASSLRGLDTQYF. The full variable domain, rest sourced from reference TRBV7-9 and TRBJ2-3, is DTGVSQNPRHKITKRGQNVTFRCDPISEHNRLYWYRQTLGQGPEFLTYFQNEAQLEKSRLLSDRFSAERPKGSFSTLEIQRTEQGDSAMYLCASSLRGLDTQYFGPGTRLTVL.

The V and J genes are TRBV20-1 and TRBJ2-4; the D gene is possibly TRBD2 (5 bases). V was cut by 3 bases and J by 3 bases, with 9 bases left in between. The CDR3 is 13 amino acids. Germline V gives CDR1 DFQATT, CDR2 SNEGSKA (reference sequence). The CDR3 coding sequence is TGCAGTGCTAGCTCGGGAAACAAAAACATTCAGTACTTC. Translation gives CSASSGNKNIQYF.

This clonotype was detected many times. The chain links TRBV28 to TRBJ2-5; a weak D match, TRBD1 (5 bases). Germline V gives CDR1 MDHEN, CDR2 SYDVKM. This CDR3 spans 15 amino acids. Between the trimmed V and J ends, which lost 1 base and 1 base, there was a span of 10 bases. The CDR3 loop is CASSLSWQGQETQYF. DNA of the CDR3: TGTGCCAGCAGTTTATCATGGCAGGGCCAAGAGACCCAGTACTTC.

V and J are TRBV18 and TRBJ2-7; D is undetermined. The V end was cut by 5 bases, the J end by 7 bases, with 9 bases between. Germline-derived CDR1 and CDR2 are KGHSH and LQKENI. The CDR3 consists of 11 residues. The CDR3 region is CASSSDSEQYF. The CDR3 nucleotides are TGTGCCAGCTCATCCGACTCAGAGCAGTACTTC.

In its sample, this clonotype was seen a few times. V usage is TRBV9 and J usage is TRBJ2-7, with D unresolved. Germline CDR1 is SGDLS and CDR2 is YYNGEE. The CDR3 has 14 amino acids. V lost 0 bases and J lost 0, with 7 bases in between. CDR3: CASSVAGPSYEQYF. Here the CDR3 DNA reads TGTGCCAGCAGCGTAGCAGGCCCCTCCTACGAGCAGTACTTC. Full variable domain (outside the CDR3, taken from reference TRBV9 and TRBJ2-7): DSGVTQTPKHLITATGQRVTLRCSPRSGDLSVYWYQQSLDQGLQFLIQYYNGEERAKGNILERFSAQQFPDLHSELNLSSLELGDSALYFCASSVAGPSYEQYFGPGTRLTVT.

The rearrangement uses TRBV4-1 and TRBJ2-1, with TRBD2 matching over 11 bases. Germline CDR1 and CDR2: MGHRA and YSYEKL. V shed 3 bases and J 6 bases; nucleotides not matched to a gene: 10. The CDR3 covers 17 residues. CDR3 residues: CASSHGILAGGVNEQFF. In DNA form, the CDR3 reads TGCGCCAGCAGCCATGGGATCCTAGCGGGAGGAGTCAATGAGCAGTTCTTC.

This clonotype was seen more than once but under ten times. This chain joins TRBV27 and TRBJ2-2; D gene uncertain. Germline V gene data show CDR1 as MNHEY and CDR2 as SMNVEV (reference sequence). The CDR3 sequence is 15 residues long. V was trimmed by 3 bases and J by 4 bases, leaving 12 bases between them. The CDR3 spells CASSFYEDVTGELFF. DNA for the CDR3: TGTGCCAGCAGTTTTTACGAGGACGTCACCGGGGAGCTGTTTTTT.

This clonotype has ten or more counts. The chain employs TRBV4-1 and TRBJ2-1; D gene uncertain. CDR1 is MGHRA and CDR2 is YSYEKL in the germline V gene. V dropped 0 bases and J dropped 2 bases, with 11 bases sitting between them. The CDR3 is 16 amino acids. The CDR3 loop is CASSQDPHQAYNEQFF. In DNA, the CDR3 is TGCGCCAGCAGCCAAGATCCCCACCAGGCCTACAATGAGCAGTTCTTC.

The chain carries TRBV20-1 and TRBJ2-3, with 8 bases matching TRBD2. The CDR3 is 17 residues long. V shed 4 bases and J 0 bases; nucleotides not matched to a gene: 12. From germline, CDR1 is DFQATT and CDR2 SNEGSKA (reference sequence). CDR3 DNA sequence: TGCAGTGCTATCCCCATTAATCCTAGCGGGAGCACAGATACGCAGTATTTT. It specifies CSAIPINPSGSTDTQYF.

This clonotype was recorded a few times. The chain couples TRBV12-3 or TRBV12-4 to TRBJ2-2; 12 bases are a match to TRBD2. This CDR3 comprises 17 residues. V was clipped by 6 bases and J by 5 bases; unmatched bases: 10. CDR3 protein: CASRRPSGRARTGELFF. The CDR3 DNA sequence: TGTGCCAGCAGACGGCCTAGCGGGAGGGCCCGAACCGGGGAGCTGTTTTTT.

This clonotype was recorded once. The CDR3 reads CASSRRLSQRTDTQYF. The CDR3 coding sequence is TGTGCCAGCAGCCGCCGGCTCAGCCAACGCACAGATACGCAGTATTTT. The genes are TRBV11-2 and TRBJ2-3; D remains unclear. Germline CDR1 is SGHAT and CDR2 is FQNNGV. This CDR3 region has 16 residues. The V end was cut by 5 bases, the J end by 1 base, with 16 bases between.

Written as DNA, the CDR3 is TGTGCCATCAGTGATAGCGGGAGGGCCAAATCCTACAATGAGCAGTTCTTC. It yields the protein CAISDSGRAKSYNEQFF. The chain joins TRBV10-3 to TRBJ2-1; 11 bases match TRBD2. CDR1 and CDR2 (germline): ENHRY, SYGVKD. There are 17 residues in the CDR3. J gave up 1 base and V 3 bases, and 5 bases lay outside the gene matches.

The J gene is TRBJ1-1, the V gene TRBV29-1; D is unclear. In germline, CDR1 is SQVTM, CDR2 ANQGSEA. The CDR3 is 12 residues long. Trimming pared 6 bases from V and 4 bases from J, leaving 12 bases between. CDR3 sequence: CSVEQLPTEAFF. The CDR3 coding sequence is TGCAGCGTCGAGCAACTCCCCACTGAAGCTTTCTTT.

This clonotype was seen a handful of times. The V and J genes are TRBV28 and TRBJ2-2; TRBD2 matches 12 bases. V trimming: 2 bases; J trimming: 7 bases; junction bases outside the gene matches: 8. This CDR3 is built from 17 residues. The germline gives CDR1 MDHEN, CDR2 SYDVKM. The CDR3 loop is CASSLTRTGLAGGELFF. The CDR3 DNA is TGTGCCAGCAGTTTAACCCGGACGGGACTAGCGGGCGGGGAGCTGTTTTTT.

The rearrangement uses TRBV9 and TRBJ1-3; D gene uncertain. This CDR3 contains 15 residues. V was shortened by 4 bases and J by 0 bases, with 11 bases between the two germline ends. Germline loops: CDR1 SGDLS, CDR2 YYNGEE. CDR3 in amino acids: CASSPELRSGNTIYF. Here the CDR3 DNA reads TGTGCCAGCAGCCCCGAACTCCGCTCTGGAAACACCATATATTTT. The whole variable domain, filled in from reference TRBV9 and TRBJ1-3, reads DSGVTQTPKHLITATGQRVTLRCSPRSGDLSVYWYQQSLDQGLQFLIQYYNGEERAKGNILERFSAQQFPDLHSELNLSSLELGDSALYFCASSPELRSGNTIYFGEGSWLTVV.

This clonotype was detected ten times or more. The chain joins TRBV12-3 or TRBV12-4 to TRBJ2-5, with TRBD2 matching 11 bases. The J call may be incorrect, as the DNA end agrees better with TRBJ2-1. The CDR3 spans 15 residues. The CDR3 DNA reads TGTGCCAGCAGTTCCGGGACTAGCGGAGGGGGGGAGCAGTTCTTC. It yields the protein CASSSGTSGGGEQFF.

The chain recombines TRBV5-1 with TRBJ2-3; the D gene could be TRBD1 or TRBD2 (5 bases each). The CDR3 length is 16 residues. Germline values: CDR1 SGHRS, CDR2 YFSETQ. Trimming left V 3 bases short and J 2 bases short, with 16 bases between. Here the CDR3 DNA reads TGCGCCAGCAGCTGGGCCGGGACCCACCACACAGATACGCAGTATTTT. Protein: CASSWAGTHHTDTQYF. Variable domain in full (rest from reference TRBV5-1 and TRBJ2-3): KAGVTQTPRYLIKTRGQQVTLSCSPISGHRSVSWYQQTPGQGLQFLFEYFSETQRNKGNFPGRFSGRQFSNSRSEMNVSTLELGDSALYLCASSWAGTHHTDTQYFGPGTRLTVL.

This clonotype was detected only a few times. The J gene is TRBJ1-5, the V gene TRBV6-6; TRBD1 is a possible D gene (6 bases). The CDR3 runs to 15 residues. Germline CDR1 is MNHNY and CDR2 is SVGAGI (reference sequence). The V and J ends lost 7 bases and 2 bases respectively, with 15 bases between them. The CDR3 loop reads CASNKRDMGNQPQHF. CDR3 nucleotides: TGTGCCAGCAACAAGAGGGACATGGGCAATCAGCCCCAGCATTTT.

This clonotype appeared a few times. The chain uses TRBV6-6 and TRBJ1-1; D is perhaps TRBD1 (5 bases). Per the germline V gene, CDR1 is MNHNY and CDR2 is SVGAGI (reference sequence). V was trimmed by 0 bases and J by 2 bases, leaving 13 bases between them. The CDR3 totals 16 residues. The chain's CDR3 is CASSYSTGPLNTEAFF. The CDR3 DNA sequence: TGTGCCAGCAGTTACTCGACGGGGCCTCTCAACACTGAAGCTTTCTTT.

The genes are TRBV20-1 and TRBJ1-1; possible D gene TRBD1, 5 bases. V lost 0 bases and J lost 0, with 8 bases in between. The CDR3 consists of 14 residues. Germline CDR1 is DFQATT and CDR2 is SNEGSKA (reference sequence). As DNA, the CDR3 is TGCAGTGCTAGAGAGGGGCCCATGAACACTGAAGCTTTCTTT. Translating it yields CSAREGPMNTEAFF.

The chain joins TRBV18 to TRBJ2-5, with TRBD2 matching 7 bases. CDR1 KGHSH and CDR2 LQKENI come from the germline V gene. Germline trimming cut 4 bases from V and 9 bases from J; bases unmatched to any gene: 11. This CDR3 contains 14 residues. The DNA of the CDR3 is TGTGCCAGCTCACTGACTAGCAGCCCTTTCTCCCAGTACTTC. This sequence encodes CASSLTSSPFSQYF.

This clonotype was counted only a few times. The chain employs TRBV20-1 and TRBJ1-1, with TRBD1 identical over 12 bases. V lost 0 bases and J lost 11; bases outside the gene matches: 7. Germline V gene lookup returns CDR1 DFQATT and CDR2 SNEGSKA (reference sequence). CDR3 length: 14 amino acids. The CDR3 coding sequence is TGCAGTGCTAGAGATCCGGGACAGGGGGCGATGGCTTTCTTT. This sequence encodes CSARDPGQGAMAFF.

The V and J genes are TRBV29-1 and TRBJ2-3; D uncertain. With 7 bases removed from V and 2 bases from J, the gap between germline ends came to 7 bases. This CDR3 has 11 amino acids. Germline V CDR1 and CDR2: SQVTM, ANQGSEA. The CDR3, as DNA: TGCAGCGGCCGCCTCACAGATACGCAGTATTTT. It specifies CSGRLTDTQYF.

The chain couples TRBV2 to TRBJ1-2; the D is unclear. V dropped 4 bases and J dropped 5 bases, with 11 bases sitting between them. The CDR3 covers 13 residues. In germline, CDR1 is SNHLY, CDR2 FYNNEI. CDR3 sequence reads: CASSVKGGYGYTF. The CDR3, as DNA: TGTGCCAGCAGTGTCAAGGGAGGGTATGGCTACACCTTC.

The chain links TRBV6-5 to TRBJ2-3; perhaps TRBD1 as D (5 bases). The CDR3 loop spans 13 amino acids. CDR1 is MNHEY and CDR2 is SVGAGI in the germline V gene. V was pared by 8 bases and J by 1 base, with 10 bases between. CDR3 nucleotides: TGTGCCAGCCTGCAGGGTGGCACAGATACGCAGTATTTT. Its protein is CASLQGGTDTQYF.

The chain has TRBV6-5 and TRBJ2-3, with 9 positions matching TRBD2. The CDR3 has 17 residues. V dropped 1 base and J dropped 2; count of bases not matched to a gene: 7. Looked up from germline, CDR1 is MNHEY and CDR2 is SVGAGI. The CDR3 nucleotides are TGTGCCAGCAGTTACTGGAGGGCTAGCGGGATCACAGATACGCAGTATTTT. It yields the protein CASSYWRASGITDTQYF.